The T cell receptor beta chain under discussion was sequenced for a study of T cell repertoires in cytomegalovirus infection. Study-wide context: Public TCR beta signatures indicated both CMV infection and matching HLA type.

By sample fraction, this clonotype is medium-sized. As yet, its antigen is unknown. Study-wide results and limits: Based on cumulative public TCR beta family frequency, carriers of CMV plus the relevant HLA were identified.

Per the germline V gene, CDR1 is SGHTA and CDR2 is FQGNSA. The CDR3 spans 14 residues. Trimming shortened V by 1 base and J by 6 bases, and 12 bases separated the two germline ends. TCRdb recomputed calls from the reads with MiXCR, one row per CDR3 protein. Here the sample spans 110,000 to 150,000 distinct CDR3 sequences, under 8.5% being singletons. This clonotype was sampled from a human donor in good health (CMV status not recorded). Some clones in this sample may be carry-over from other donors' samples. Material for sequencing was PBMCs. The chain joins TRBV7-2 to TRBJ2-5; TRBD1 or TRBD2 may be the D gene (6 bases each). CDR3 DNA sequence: TGTGCCAGCAGCTTAGTTCAGGGGAGGAAGACCCAGTACTTC. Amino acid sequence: CASSLVQGRKTQYF.